Presented here are 11 T cell receptor beta chains from one specimen sequenced in a study of shared T cell receptors in the human thymus. This table comes from immunoSEQ multiplex PCR, and its TCRdb copy is limited to in-frame clones, with some not included. The data show roughly 700,000 clones, roughly 90% seen once. These data were likewise used in another study, on human thymus T cells.

The sequenced sample was thymocytes. The receptor set was obtained from a boy younger than two with a congenital heart defect.

V and J are TRBV14 and TRBJ2-1; no clear D gene. Germline V CDR1 and CDR2: SGHDN, FVKESK. The V end lost 3 bases, the J end lost 9 bases, and 12 bases lay between the germline ends. This CDR3 has 13 amino acids. The CDR3 DNA follows: TGTGCCAGCAGCCAGGGCGTCGATAGTGAGCAGTTCTTC. Encoded protein: CASSQGVDSEQFF.

CDR3 loop: CASSQRPDRGNITDTQYF. In DNA, the CDR3 is TGTGCCAGCAGCCAAAGACCGGATCGCGGGAACATCACAGATACGCAGTATTTT. The chain is built from TRBV4-2 and TRBJ2-3, with D possibly matching TRBD2 (6 bases). Germline V gene lookup returns CDR1 LGHNA and CDR2 YNFKEQ. Trimming took 2 bases from V and 2 from J, leaving 20 bases between them. This CDR3 has 18 residues.

This rearrangement joins TRBV9 to TRBJ2-1, with D perhaps TRBD2 (5 bases). Germline V gives CDR1 SGDLS, CDR2 YYNGEE. V was cut by 0 bases and J by 10 bases, with 17 bases left in between. This CDR3 contains 15 residues. The DNA of the CDR3 is TGTGCCAGCAGCGTAGGGCTAGCTTCCTTCGGCGAGCAGTTCTTC. Translated, it gives CASSVGLASFGEQFF.

This chain connects TRBV7-2 to TRBJ2-5; D is possibly TRBD2 (6 bases). CDR1 SGHTA and CDR2 FQGNSA come from the germline V gene. V dropped 0 bases and J dropped 5 bases, with 10 bases sitting between them. There are 14 residues in the CDR3. CDR3 DNA sequence: TGTGCCAGCAGCTTAGCGGAGGGGCGGGAGACCCAGTACTTC. This gives the protein CASSLAEGRETQYF.

Concerning this clone itself: Other DNA sequences within the sample encode an identical CDR3. The chain employs TRBV7-9 and TRBJ1-4; perhaps TRBD1 as D (6 bases). Germline V gene lookup returns CDR1 SEHNR and CDR2 FQNEAQ (reference sequence). The CDR3 loop spans 15 amino acids. V shed 1 base and J shed 2 bases, with 8 bases lying between them. CDR3 region: CASSLEGGTNEKLFF. In nucleotides, the CDR3 is TGTGCCAGCAGCTTAGAGGGGGGGACTAATGAAAAACTGTTTTTT.

This clone occurred once. The chain uses TRBV28 and TRBJ2-7; 7 bases line up with TRBD1. Per germline, CDR1 MDHEN and CDR2 SYDVKM. This CDR3 is 15 amino acids long. V lost 5 bases and J lost 3; bases outside the gene matches: 10. The CDR3 spells CASSPPDRASYEQYF. The CDR3 DNA reads TGTGCCAGCAGTCCACCCGACAGGGCCAGCTACGAGCAGTACTTC.

CDR3 loop: CASSLVADYPPSLKGYEQYF. The CDR3 region has the DNA TGTGCCAGCAGCTTGGTGGCGGACTATCCCCCTTCTCTCAAAGGCTACGAGCAGTACTTC. The V and J genes are TRBV5-4 and TRBJ2-7; weak D call: TRBD2 (6 bases). CDR3 size: 20 residues. V shed 0 bases and J shed 3 bases, with 28 bases lying between them. Germline V lookup: CDR1 SGHNT, CDR2 YYREEE (reference sequence).

This clone was detected only once. The chain is built from TRBV9 and TRBJ2-5; possibly TRBD2 for D (6 bases). The CDR3 has 15 amino acids. Germline CDR1 reads SGDLS; CDR2 reads YYNGEE. Trimming removed 4 bases from V and 0 bases from J, with 13 bases in between. The CDR3, as DNA: TGTGCCAGCAGCCTCTGGGGGGAGGACCAAGAGACCCAGTACTTC. Residues: CASSLWGEDQETQYF.

This chain joins TRBV25-1 and TRBJ2-5, with 8 positions matching TRBD2. The DNA end is more similar to TRBJ2-7, so the J call may be wrong. This CDR3 is 14 amino acids long. The germline V gene has CDR1 MGHDK and CDR2 SYGVNS. The CDR3 sequence is CASSGAGASYEQYF. The CDR3, as DNA: TGTGCCAGCAGTGGAGCGGGAGCTTCCTACGAGCAGTACTTC.

The chain couples TRBV5-4 to TRBJ1-5; D ambiguous. CDR1 is SGHNT and CDR2 is YYREEE in the germline V gene (reference sequence). Trimming removed 0 bases from V and 0 bases from J, with 4 bases in between. The CDR3 covers 14 residues. DNA for the CDR3: TGTGCCAGCAGCTTGGCGGGTAGCAATCAGCCCCAGCATTTT. This translates into CASSLAGSNQPQHF.

This rearrangement joins TRBV19 to TRBJ1-5, with TRBD1 identical over 9 bases. V shed 4 bases, J shed 3 bases, and the junction held 4 bases outside the gene matches. This CDR3 is 15 amino acids long. Per the germline V gene, CDR1 is LNHDA and CDR2 is SQIVND (reference sequence). The CDR3 coding sequence is TGTGCCAGTAGTACCCGGGACAGGGTCAATCAGCCCCAGCATTTT. Protein product: CASSTRDRVNQPQHF.